This T cell receptor beta chain was observed in a study of T-cell reconstitution after alpha-beta-depleted transplantation in children. This clonotype has only a few counts. The TCRbeta library was prepared with unique molecular identifiers. MiXCR, applied by TCRdb to the PCR reads, yields one record per CDR3 protein. This table holds around 530,000 distinct CDR3 sequences, around a third found once. Trimming shortened V by 0 bases and J by 1 base, and 11 bases separated the two germline ends. The germline gives CDR1 SGHAT, CDR2 FQNNGV. The CDR3 covers 16 residues. Source: PBMCs from the stem cell graft donor, taken from the stem cell graft. This TCR was sampled from a human donor who donated a stem cell graft to a child with aplastic anemia. The chain recombines TRBV11-2 with TRBJ2-3, with D hard to call. The CDR3 region is CASSLDGSMGTDTQYF. The CDR3 bases are TGTGCCAGCAGCTTAGATGGCTCCATGGGCACAGATACGCAGTATTTT.